This TCR beta chain is drawn from a study of technical replicates of blood from four donors. Sequencing used immunoSEQ multiplex PCR; TCRdb keeps in-frame clones, though not all of them. Of tens of thousands of clones in the sample, over 75% are singletons; the top ten hold under 6%. The germline gives CDR1 SGHVS, CDR2 FNYEAQ. Trimming left V 5 bases short and J 8 bases short, with 9 bases between. The CDR3 has 12 residues. The V call is TRBV7-6, the J call TRBJ2-2, with D possibly TRBD2 on 5 matching bases. The sample was PBMCs. The TCR was taken from a human donor in good health. Some clones in this sample may be carry-over from other donors' samples. The CDR3 region is CASSPGGGELFF. The CDR3 DNA sequence: TGTGCCAGCAGCCCTGGAGGTGGGGAGCTGTTTTTT.